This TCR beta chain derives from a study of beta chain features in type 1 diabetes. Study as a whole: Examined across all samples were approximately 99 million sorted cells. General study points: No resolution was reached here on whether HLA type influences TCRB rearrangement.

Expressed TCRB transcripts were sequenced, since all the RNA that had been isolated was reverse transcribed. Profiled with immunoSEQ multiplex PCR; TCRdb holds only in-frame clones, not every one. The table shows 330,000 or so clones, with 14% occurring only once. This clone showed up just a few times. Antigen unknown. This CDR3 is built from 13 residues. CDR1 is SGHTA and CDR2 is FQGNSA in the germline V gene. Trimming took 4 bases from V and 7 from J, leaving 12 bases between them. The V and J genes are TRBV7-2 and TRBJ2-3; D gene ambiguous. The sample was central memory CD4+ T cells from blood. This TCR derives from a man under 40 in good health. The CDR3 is CASSWRLSYTQYF. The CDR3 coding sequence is TGTGCCAGCAGCTGGCGACTCTCGTATACGCAGTATTTT. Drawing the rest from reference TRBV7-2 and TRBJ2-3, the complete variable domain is GAGVSQSPSNKVTEKGKDVELRCDPISGHTALYWYRQSLGQGLEFLIYFQGNSAPDKSGLPSDRFSAERTGGSVSTLTIQRTQQEDSAVYLCASSWRLSYTQYFGPGTRLTVL.